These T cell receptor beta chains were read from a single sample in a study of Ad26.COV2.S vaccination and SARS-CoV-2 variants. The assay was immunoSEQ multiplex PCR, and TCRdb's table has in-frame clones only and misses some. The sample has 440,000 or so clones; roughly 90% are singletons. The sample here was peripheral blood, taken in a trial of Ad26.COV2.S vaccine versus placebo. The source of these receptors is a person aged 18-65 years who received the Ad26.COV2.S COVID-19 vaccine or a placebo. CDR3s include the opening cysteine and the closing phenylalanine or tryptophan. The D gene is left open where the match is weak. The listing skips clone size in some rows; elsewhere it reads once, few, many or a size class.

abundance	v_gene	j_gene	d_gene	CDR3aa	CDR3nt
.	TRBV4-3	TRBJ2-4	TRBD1	CASSQDRVLAKNIQYF	TGCGCCAGCAGCCAGGACAGGGTTCTAGCCAAAAACATTCAGTACTTC
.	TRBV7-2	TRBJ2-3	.	CASSLGALGVGDTQYF	TGTGCCAGCAGCTTAGGCGCACTGGGGGTGGGAGATACGCAGTATTTT
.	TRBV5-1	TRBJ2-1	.	CASSEVGAQVNEQFF	TGCGCCAGCAGTGAAGTAGGGGCGCAGGTAAATGAGCAGTTCTTC
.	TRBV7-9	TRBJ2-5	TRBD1	CASSRNPGQQQETQYF	TGTGCCAGCAGCCGGAATCCGGGACAGCAACAAGAGACCCAGTACTTC
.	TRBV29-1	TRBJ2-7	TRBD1	CSVSDRGLFREQYF	TGCAGCGTTTCCGACAGGGGCCTGTTCCGCGAGCAGTACTTC
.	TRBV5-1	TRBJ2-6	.	CASSFREGAGANVLTF	TGCGCCAGCAGCTTCAGGGAGGGGGCTGGGGCCAACGTCCTGACTTTC
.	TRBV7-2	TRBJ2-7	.	CASSLGPNYEQYF	TGTGCCAGCAGCTTAGGACCGAATTACGAGCAGTACTTC
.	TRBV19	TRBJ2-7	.	CASSGRSYEQYF	TGTGCCAGTAGTGGCAGGAGCTACGAGCAGTACTTC
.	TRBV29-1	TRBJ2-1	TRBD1	CSVEPSRGLEQFF	TGCAGCGTTGAACCTTCCAGGGGGCTTGAGCAGTTCTTC
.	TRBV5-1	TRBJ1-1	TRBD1	CASSSSRTGGSNTEAFF	TGCGCCAGCAGCTCTTCGAGGACAGGGGGCTCAAACACTGAAGCTTTCTTT
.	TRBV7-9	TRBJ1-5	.	CASSGESNQPQHF	TGTGCCAGCAGCGGAGAGAGTAATCAGCCCCAGCATTTT
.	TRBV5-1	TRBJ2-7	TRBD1	CASRTLDRAFGEQYF	TGCGCCAGCAGAACCTTGGACAGGGCGTTTGGCGAGCAGTACTTC
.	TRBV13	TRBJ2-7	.	CASTLRFRSYEQYF	TGTGCCAGCACCCTAAGGTTCAGATCCTACGAGCAGTACTTC
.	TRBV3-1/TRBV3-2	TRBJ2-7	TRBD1	CASSLQGIPIGPAYEQYF	TGTGCCAGCAGCCTACAGGGGATTCCGATAGGGCCCGCCTACGAGCAGTACTTC
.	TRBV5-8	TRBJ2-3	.	CASSLAGVGTDTQYF	TGTGCCAGCAGCTTGGCAGGGGTCGGCACAGATACGCAGTATTTT
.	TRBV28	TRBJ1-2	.	CASSTRLGGYTF	TGTGCCAGCAGCACAAGATTGGGTGGCTACACCTTC
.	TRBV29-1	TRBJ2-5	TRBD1	CSAKSQDRDQETQYF	TGCAGCGCGAAATCCCAAGACAGGGACCAAGAGACCCAGTACTTC
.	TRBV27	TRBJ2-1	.	CASSWGPYNEQFF	TGTGCCAGCAGCTGGGGACCCTACAATGAGCAGTTCTTC
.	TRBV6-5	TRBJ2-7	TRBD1	CASRGAGGYEQYF	TGTGCCAGCAGGGGGGCAGGGGGCTACGAGCAGTACTTC
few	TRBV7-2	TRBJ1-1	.	CASSFTGKNTEAFF	TGTGCCAGCAGCTTTACAGGGAAGAACACTGAAGCTTTCTTT
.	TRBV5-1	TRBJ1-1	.	CASSFRENTEAFF	TGCGCCAGCAGCTTCCGGGAAAACACTGAAGCTTTCTTT
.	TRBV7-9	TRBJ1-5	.	CASGGVDEPQHF	TGTGCTTCCGGAGGGGTTGATGAGCCCCAGCATTTT
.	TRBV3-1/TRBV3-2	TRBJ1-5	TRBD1	CASSHGDRGRGPQHF	TGTGCCAGCAGCCATGGGGACAGGGGGCGAGGGCCCCAGCATTTT
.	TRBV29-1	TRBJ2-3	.	CSVEDSGDLTDTQYF	TGCAGCGTTGAAGATTCGGGGGACCTCACAGATACGCAGTATTTT